This T cell receptor (beta chain) appears in the sequencing data of a study of response to subunit inactivated influenza vaccine (dated by TCRdb to 2016 to 2019). Concerning the study at large: The study used deep quantitative T cell receptor repertoire profiling to track responses to a trivalent subunit inactivated influenza vaccine. Overall study results and their limits: The authors suggested that each seasonal influenza vaccination may recruit only a limited number of new T cells.

This clonotype has a count of ten or more. Its binding antigen is unknown. No much larger clonotype is one base removed from it; base qualities were not supplied. The receptor library was made with RT-PCR. Data came from an Illumina HiSeq 2500. The public sequencing data were trimmed at Q25 with fastp and processed into clonotypes with MiXCR by TCRdb, which kept only in-frame beta chains. Entries that share a CDR3 protein sequence are merged under the most common genes and DNA. The sample profile shows hundreds of thousands of distinct CDR3 sequences; roughly 15% of them were found once. The ten biggest clones cover 7.6% of the sample. CDR1 and CDR2, looked up from the germline V gene, are SQVTM and ANQGSEA. For this chain, trimming is 7 bases at the V end and 7 bases at the J end, and the number of junction bases without a gene match is 13. The CDR3 runs 14 amino acids, cysteine and phenylalanine included. Kept here is only the CDR3 DNA, which spans 42 bases and is read in frame from base 1.

Recombination linked TRBV29-1 to TRBJ2-1; TRBD1 agrees with 7 junctional bases. The specimen comprised PBMCs from blood, sampled 14 to 15 days before vaccination. The sequence derives from a man aged 50 to 59 who received an inactivated influenza vaccine. Donor details come from another sample of the same person, matched by shared clones. The DNA is TGCAGCGCCCAAGAGGACAGGTCCAAGAATGAGCAGTTCTTC. Its amino acids are CSAQEDRSKNEQFF.